Shown below are 16 T cell receptor beta chains from a single sample sequenced in a study of blood T cell repertoires in COVID-19. The table came from immunoSEQ multiplex PCR; TCRdb's copy has only in-frame clones and leaves some out. The sample lists under 300,000 clones, approximately 82% seen once, with less than 3.5% in the top ten. Sequencing was done on a sample of peripheral blood. These receptors all come from a woman aged 18-30 years with acute or convalescent COVID-19.

This clone was seen only once. The rearrangement uses TRBV4-3 and TRBJ2-7, with 8 nucleotides matching TRBD2. The trim removed 2 bases at V and 6 bases at J, leaving 9 bases unmatched. The CDR3 is 15 residues long. The germline V gene encodes CDR1 LGHNA and CDR2 YSLEER. The CDR3 DNA sequence: TGCGCCAGCAGCCAAACCAGCGGGAGCATCTCCGAGCAGTACTTC. Its protein is CASSQTSGSISEQYF.

The chain combines TRBV7-2 with TRBJ2-7; 8 bases map to TRBD2. The trim removed 2 bases at V and 1 base at J, leaving 7 bases unmatched. The CDR3 runs to 16 residues. Germline V gene sequence: CDR1 SGHTA, CDR2 FQGNSA. For the CDR3, the DNA is TGTGCCAGCAGCTTATTCTCAGCGGGGGCATCCTACGAGCAGTACTTC. This gives the protein CASSLFSAGASYEQYF.

The V call is TRBV6-1, the J call TRBJ2-3, with 8 bases fitting TRBD1. The CDR3 extends over 13 amino acids. Germline V CDR1 and CDR2: MNHNS, SASEGT. V shed 3 bases and J 8 bases; nucleotides not matched to a gene: 4. Here the CDR3 DNA reads TGTGCCAGCAGTGACAGGGGGCCGGGTACGCAGTATTTT. Translation: CASSDRGPGTQYF.

This chain uses TRBV16 with TRBJ2-5, with 9 positions matching TRBD1. V was pared by 0 bases and J by 7 bases, with 6 bases of the junction left unmatched. Germline CDR1 and CDR2: KGHSY and FQNENV. This CDR3 is 15 amino acids long. The chain's CDR3 is CASSQSGQGIGTQYF. The CDR3 DNA reads as TGTGCCAGCAGCCAATCGGGACAGGGCATTGGGACCCAGTACTTC.

This clone has only a few counts. The CDR3 DNA follows: TGCGCCAGCAGCCAAGATTCCGGCTACGAGCAGTACTTC. Translated, it gives CASSQDSGYEQYF. The chain is built from TRBV4-1 and TRBJ2-7; the D is unclear. V was clipped by 0 bases and J by 3 bases, with 6 bases between them. The CDR3 spans 13 residues. Germline values: CDR1 MGHRA, CDR2 YSYEKL.

This chain links TRBV21-1 with TRBJ2-5; TRBD2, the table's D call, lacks a check against the DNA. TRBV21-1 is recorded as a pseudogene. This CDR3 spans 9 amino acids. The CDR3 spells CASRVAQYF. CDR3 DNA: TGTGCCAGCAGGGTAGCTCAGTACTTC.

The V gene is TRBV3-1 (or the pseudogene TRBV3-2), the J gene TRBJ2-5; possible D gene TRBD2, 6 bases. V dropped 0 bases and J dropped 5 bases, with 16 bases sitting between them. Per germline, CDR1 LGHDT and CDR2 YNNKEL (reference sequence). CDR3 length: 16 amino acids. The CDR3 protein is CASSQDGVASGETQYF. CDR3 nucleotides: TGTGCCAGCAGCCAAGATGGAGTCGCCAGCGGGGAGACCCAGTACTTC.

The chain is built from TRBV5-1 and TRBJ2-5; 8 bases fit TRBD1. The CDR3 is 16 amino acids. Losses at the gene ends were 3 bases for V and 4 bases for J; bases not matched to a gene: 11. Germline CDR1 is SGHRS and CDR2 is YFSETQ. CDR3 amino acids: CASSSTGDRVAETQYF. For the CDR3, the DNA is TGCGCCAGCAGCTCGACAGGGGATAGGGTTGCAGAGACCCAGTACTTC.

V and J are TRBV27 and TRBJ2-7, with a tentative D call TRBD2 (6 bases). CDR3 length equals 12 residues. Trimming left V 10 bases short and J 4 bases short, with 14 bases between. Germline V lookup: CDR1 MNHEY, CDR2 SMNVEV (reference sequence). This CDR3 reads CATLDGGYEQYF. In nucleotides, the CDR3 is TGTGCCACCTTAGACGGGGGTTACGAGCAGTACTTC.

The chain couples TRBV28 to TRBJ2-5, with TRBD1 matching over 7 bases. Germline assignment: CDR1 MDHEN and CDR2 SYDVKM. Unmatched junction bases numbered 2, after V lost 0 bases and J lost 4 bases. This CDR3 comprises 14 residues. DNA of the CDR3: TGTGCCAGCAGTTTATGGTCAGGGGGAGAGACCCAGTACTTC. Translation: CASSLWSGGETQYF. Filled out from reference TRBV28 and TRBJ2-5, the complete variable domain reads DVKVTQSSRYLVKRTGEKVFLECVQDMDHENMFWYRQDPGLGLRLIYFSYDVKMKEKGDIPEGYSVSREKKERFSLILESASTNQTSMYLCASSLWSGGETQYFGPGTRLLVL.

This chain uses TRBV6-2 or TRBV6-3 with TRBJ1-3; D unclear. Germline-derived CDR1 and CDR2 are MNHEY and SVGEGT. This CDR3 region has 19 residues. The V end lost 0 bases, the J end lost 0 bases, and 18 bases lay between the germline ends. DNA of the CDR3: TGTGCCAGCAGTTACTCGCCGTGGTCAGGCCCCAACTCTGGAAACACCATATATTTT. Translated: CASSYSPWSGPNSGNTIYF.

The J gene is TRBJ1-1, the V gene TRBV18; D gene unclear. Germline CDR1 reads KGHSH; CDR2 reads LQKENI. This CDR3 comprises 12 residues. V was cut by 4 bases and J by 2 bases, with 5 bases left in between. The chain's CDR3 is CASSRGNTEAFF. The CDR3 region has the DNA TGTGCCAGCTCACGAGGAAACACTGAAGCTTTCTTT. Complete variable domain (other parts from reference TRBV18 and TRBJ1-1): NAGVMQNPRHLVRRRGQEARLRCSPMKGHSHVYWYRQLPEEGLKFMVYLQKENIIDESGMPKERFSAEFPKEGPSILRIQQVVRGDSAAYFCASSRGNTEAFFGQGTRLTVV.

The V gene is TRBV5-6, the J gene TRBJ1-1, with a possible D match to TRBD1 (6 bases). The CDR3 covers 16 residues. The germline CDR1 and CDR2 sequences are SGHDT and YYEEEE. Trimming took off 0 bases at V and 2 bases at J, with 14 bases between the two ends. The CDR3 loop is CASSLAGAYQNTEAFF. The CDR3 DNA is TGTGCCAGCAGCTTGGCAGGGGCCTACCAAAACACTGAAGCTTTCTTT.

The rearrangement links TRBV19 to TRBJ1-2; 7 bases agree with TRBD1. The CDR3 length is 15 residues. Germline-derived CDR1 and CDR2 are LNHDA and SQIVND (reference sequence). Trimming cost V 5 bases and J 2 bases; bases outside gene matches: 8. The CDR3 bases are TGTGCCAGTAGTCTTACAGGGGAGCCCAACTATGGCTACACCTTC. Its protein is CASSLTGEPNYGYTF.

The chain recombines TRBV18 with TRBJ1-6; 9 positions match TRBD1. The CDR3 totals 17 residues. Germline CDR1 and CDR2: KGHSH and LQKENI. V shed 3 bases, J shed 9 bases, and the junction held 12 bases outside the gene matches. The CDR3 bases are TGTGCCAGCTCACCGACAGGGGGTGAGGTCCTGGGTTCACCCCTCCACTTT. This encodes CASSPTGGEVLGSPLHF.

V usage is TRBV13 and J usage is TRBJ1-2, with D hard to call. There are 14 residues in the CDR3. Between the trimmed V and J ends, which lost 4 bases and 4 bases, there was a span of 13 bases. CDR1 and CDR2 from the germline V gene are PRHDT and FYEKMQ (reference sequence). In DNA, the CDR3 is TGTGCCAGCAGCTCGCCTCTCAGTGGCTATGGCTACACCTTC. It specifies CASSSPLSGYGYTF.